The 8 T cell receptor beta chains given below trace back to one sample, sequenced in a study of T cell responses to AZD1222 COVID-19 vaccine. Sequencing was performed with immunoSEQ multiplex PCR; in TCRdb, only in-frame clones are kept and a portion is missing. The sample shows 95,000 to 100,000 clones, about four fifths of them seen only once. The source material was peripheral blood, sampled 28 days after the second AZD1222 dose. Source of these receptors: an adult who received the AZD1222 COVID-19 vaccine.

The rearrangement joins TRBV27 to TRBJ2-4, with 7 bases aligning to TRBD1. Trimming took 5 bases from V and 9 from J; bases not matched to a gene: 10. Germline V gene lookup returns CDR1 MNHEY and CDR2 SMNVEV (reference sequence). The CDR3 has 14 amino acids. CDR3 loop: CASSPRQGTAIQYF. CDR3 DNA sequence: TGTGCCAGCAGTCCCCGACAGGGTACGGCCATTCAGTACTTC.

V usage is TRBV7-3 and J usage is TRBJ2-3; D gene uncertain. Trimming shortened V by 3 bases and J by 6 bases, and 13 bases separated the two germline ends. CDR1 SGHTA and CDR2 FQGTGA come from the germline V gene. The CDR3 has 14 amino acids. The CDR3 bases are TGTGCCAGCAGCTTCGGCAGTAGTTCGGATACGCAGTATTTT. This codes for CASSFGSSSDTQYF.

The rearrangement links TRBV5-4 to TRBJ1-3; 7 bases are a match to TRBD1. CDR1 and CDR2 from the germline V gene are SGHNT and YYREEE (reference sequence). This CDR3 contains 16 residues. The V gene end was trimmed by 3 bases and the J gene end by 4 bases; junction bases not matched to a gene: 10. This CDR3 reads CASSSSWGTAGNTIYF. The CDR3 DNA is TGTGCCAGCAGCTCCTCGTGGGGGACAGCCGGAAACACCATATATTTT.

This clone occurred a few times. The gene calls are TRBV19 and TRBJ1-2, with TRBD1 matching over 7 bases. Germline V gene sequence: CDR1 LNHDA, CDR2 SQIVND (reference sequence). The V and J ends lost 5 bases and 0 bases, in that order; junction bases with no gene match: 6. The CDR3 sequence is 15 residues long. Here the CDR3 DNA reads TGTGCCAGTAGTGACAGGGCGTCAGCTAACTATGGCTACACCTTC. Its translation is CASSDRASANYGYTF.

J is TRBJ1-5 and V is TRBV5-1; 8 bases align to TRBD1. This CDR3 is built from 14 residues. Germline values: CDR1 SGHRS, CDR2 YFSETQ. J lost 6 bases, V lost 4 bases, and 6 bases had no gene match. CDR3 protein: CASSLLGQGQPQHF. Here the CDR3 DNA reads TGCGCCAGCAGCCTATTAGGACAGGGTCAGCCCCAGCATTTT. Looking up the rest from reference TRBV5-1 and TRBJ1-5 gives the full variable domain: KAGVTQTPRYLIKTRGQQVTLSCSPISGHRSVSWYQQTPGQGLQFLFEYFSETQRNKGNFPGRFSGRQFSNSRSEMNVSTLELGDSALYLCASSLLGQGQPQHFGDGTRLSIL.

The V gene is TRBV29-1, the J gene TRBJ1-1; D remains unclear. Germline-derived CDR1 and CDR2 are SQVTM and ANQGSEA. This CDR3 spans 13 amino acids. With 4 bases removed from V and 1 base from J, the gap between germline ends came to 10 bases. The CDR3 DNA reads TGCAGCGTTGTTTCGGACCCGAACACTGAAGCTTTCTTT. Encoded protein: CSVVSDPNTEAFF.

The chain joins TRBV5-5 to TRBJ2-3; tentatively, D is TRBD2 (6 bases). There are 14 residues in the CDR3. Trimming stripped 0 bases from V and 4 bases from J, with 9 bases between. Germline CDR1 is SGHKS and CDR2 is YYEKEE (reference sequence). The CDR3 spells CASSLGLGADTQYF. The CDR3 DNA sequence: TGTGCCAGCAGCTTGGGACTAGGAGCAGATACGCAGTATTTT.

The CDR3: CATSRDQALTYEQYF. DNA of the CDR3: TGTGCCACCAGCAGAGATCAGGCATTAACCTACGAGCAGTACTTC. The chain links TRBV15 to TRBJ2-7; D is unclear. The CDR3 is 15 residues long. Germline lookup yields CDR1 LNHNV and CDR2 YYDKDF (reference sequence). V lost 0 bases and J lost 2, with 11 bases in between.